This section outlines one T cell receptor beta chain sequence together with its context. The data were obtained in a study of blood T cell repertoires in COVID-19. Study information: Both acute and convalescent COVID-19 samples were obtained from the United States, Italy and Spain. Sources were T cells, B-cell-depleted T cells, or PBMCs; the material itself was cDNA or gDNA.

The authors' processing: Estimated nucleated cell counts came from reference gene primer amplification. Here immunoSEQ multiplex PCR was the method, and the copy in TCRdb shows in-frame clones only, minus some. Clone size and the V and J calls come from that table; the DNA yielded D and trimming. The sample shows over 45,000 clones, roughly 87% of them seen only once. The V and J ends lost 1 base and 5 bases, in that order; junction bases with no gene match: 7. This CDR3 has 15 amino acids. Germline CDR1 reads LNHNV; CDR2 reads YYDKDF (reference sequence). The V call is TRBV15, the J call TRBJ2-7, with TRBD1 matching over 8 bases. The sample taken for sequencing was peripheral blood. The clonotype was recovered from a man aged 55-75 years with active COVID-19. The CDR3 bases are TGTGCCACCAGCAGAGGGACAGGGAGAGGCAACGAGCAGTACTTC. Translating gives CATSRGTGRGNEQYF. Looking up the rest from reference TRBV15 and TRBJ2-7 gives the full variable domain: DAMVIQNPRYQVTQFGKPVTLSCSQTLNHNVMYWYQQKSSQAPKLLFHYYDKDFNNEADTPDNFQSRRPNTSFCFLDIRSPGLGDTAMYLCATSRGTGRGNEQYFGPGTRLTVT.